A selection of T cell receptor beta chains follows, all from one sample in a study of control samples from healthy donors and cancer patients. Repertoires were generated with immunoSEQ multiplex PCR, while TCRdb's copy carries only in-frame clones and drops some. The table records over 150,000 clones, more than 90% of them present only once. The sample was blood. Receptor source: a man aged 25 to 40 in good health. CDR3s include the opening cysteine and the closing phenylalanine or tryptophan. Fields, in order: V gene, clone size, CDR3 protein. Size is omitted from some rows. Given values are once, few, many or a class for expanded clones.

>TRBV19|-
CASSIRPGQLYEQYF
>TRBV30|-
CAWDLDGYGYTF
>TRBV9|-
CASSGTGQGASNTGELFF
>TRBV19|-
CASSIDGTAPYEQYF
>TRBV18|-
CASSPPSRETQYF
>TRBV29-1|-
CSSAFTGYGPGEQFF
>TRBV7-6|-
CASSSTSGLHNEQFF
>TRBV16|-
CASSQERTGGYEQYF
>TRBV19|-
CASSSAGGTDTQYF
>TRBV11-2|-
CASSSIDRISGYTF
>TRBV7-2|-
CASSFGGREGEKLFF
>TRBV27|-
CASSLSQGRNQPQHF
>TRBV30|-
CAWSAPGGGFNSPLHF
>TRBV6-5|-
CASSYSPGMNTEAFF
>TRBV5-6|-
CASSPSGTDYNSPLHF
>TRBV7-3|-
CASSPGGREYYYNEQFF
>TRBV6-5|-
CASSYSGIEGLYGYTF
>TRBV7-9|-
CASSLSQGRDEQYF
>TRBV4-1|-
CASSRSTGETEAFF
>TRBV2|-
CASREFRGLSTDTQYF
>TRBV4-1|-
CASSQDTGGEQYF
>TRBV21-1|-
CASSREETGGYIPRSYNEQFF
>TRBV6-5|-
CASRPLGGDQGPQHF
>TRBV18|-
CASSAGTTQTGANVLTF
>TRBV2|-
CASRDRVNNQPQHF
>TRBV19|-
CASSISLGETQYF
>TRBV10-1|-
CASNALTGTGFHEQYF
>TRBV6-1|-
CASSDRRGQETQYF
>TRBV7-9|-
CASSPRGSSYEQYF
>TRBV7-2|-
CASSATGAFRTDTQYF
>TRBV4-1|-
CASSQVWPWTGEGYTF
>TRBV9|-
CASSVGARRGGLGNEQFF
>TRBV7-2|-
CASSFLGRDTEAFF
>TRBV11-2|-
CASSLNDRHNEQFF
>TRBV7-9|-
CASSLVGQNYGYTF
>TRBV3-1/TRBV3-2|-
CASSQGGTPNTEAFF
>TRBV3-1/TRBV3-2|-
CASSRSGYEQYF
>TRBV30|-
CAWTGTADGYTF
>TRBV11-2|-
CASSLAYEQYF
>TRBV15|-
CATSTEPGLANEKLFF
>TRBV7-2|once
CASSLSGGPSYEQYF
>TRBV4-1|-
CASSQDMRSEAFF
>TRBV6-4|-
CASSRDLATGELFF
>TRBV7-6|-
CASSLWTSYNEQFF
>TRBV27|-
CASSWGQGLRGEQYF
>TRBV27|-
CASSSGPASGELFF
>TRBV19|-
CASSIRTGANYGYTF
>TRBV14|-
CARSPDWGDAGGLSYEQYF